This is a list of T cell receptor beta chains from one sample in a study of T cells in Graves' hyperthyroidism and ophthalmopathy. TCRdb re-analysed the multiplex PCR reads in MiXCR, keeping a single row per CDR3 protein. The sample carries some 360,000 distinct CDR3 sequences, 15% to 20% recorded once. The sequencing input was blood. These receptor sequences come from a woman aged 40-49 years with Graves' ophthalmopathy. The CDR3 runs from the conserved cysteine through the conserved F or W. The D gene is left open where the match is weak. Some rows have no size entry. The others give once, few or many, or a class for an expanded clone.

J gene	D gene	clone size	V gene	CDR3 DNA	CDR3 protein
TRBJ2-7	TRBD2	many	TRBV3-1	TGTGCCAGCAGCCTTTACCTCGGACTAGCGGGCGTACCCTACGAGCAGTACTTC	CASSLYLGLAGVPYEQYF
TRBJ2-5	.	few	TRBV6-1	TGTGCCAGCAGCAGAGGTCTCCCCGGACGAACGGAAGAGACCCAGTACTTC	CASSRGLPGRTEETQYF
TRBJ1-6	TRBD1	few	TRBV6-1	TGTGCCGCCGGGACAGGTCTTTCGAATTCACCCCTCCACTTT	CAAGTGLSNSPLHF
TRBJ1-6	TRBD1	many	TRBV27	TGTGCCAGCAAGCAGGGGGCGCGGGGTAATTCACCCCTCCACTTT	CASKQGARGNSPLHF
TRBJ1-1	.	.	TRBV12-3/TRBV12-4	TGTGCCAGCATTCCGCCCCCGGGCAACACTGAAGCTTTCTTT	CASIPPPGNTEAFF
TRBJ2-7	.	.	TRBV27	TGTGCCAGCAGTTTAATAAGAGAATCCTCCGAGCAGTACTTC	CASSLIRESSEQYF
TRBJ2-5	.	many	TRBV12-3/TRBV12-4	TGTGCCAGCAGTTTCGATGGGACCCAGTACTTC	CASSFDGTQYF
TRBJ2-7	TRBD2	few	TRBV4-1	TGCGCCAGCAGCCAAGGACTAGCGGGAGTATCCGAGCAGTACTTC	CASSQGLAGVSEQYF
TRBJ2-3	.	many	TRBV7-9	TGTGCCAGCAGCTTAGCGGGCGTCGGGGGCACAGATACGCAGTATTTT	CASSLAGVGGTDTQYF
TRBJ2-2	.	many	TRBV28	TGTGCCAGCAGTCCCGGACCCAGAGAAACCGGGGAGCTGTTTTTT	CASSPGPRETGELFF
TRBJ1-1	TRBD1	many	TRBV19	TGTGCCAGTAGTATGACAGGGATTGGCACTGAAGCTTTCTTT	CASSMTGIGTEAFF
TRBJ1-1	.	many	TRBV6-2/TRBV6-3	TGTGCCAGCAGTGCGGCGGGACGGCTGAACACTGAAGCTTTCTTT	CASSAAGRLNTEAFF
TRBJ2-5	.	many	TRBV20-1	TGCAGTGCTAGCCAAGAGACCCAGTACTTC	CSASQETQYF
TRBJ1-2	.	.	TRBV30	TGTGCCCGGGACACGCGGGGCTATGGCTACACCTTC	CARDTRGYGYTF
TRBJ1-6	TRBD1	few	TRBV11-3	TGTGCCAGCAGTTACGCGACAAGGACAGGGTTCAATTCACCCCTCCACTTT	CASSYATRTGFNSPLHF
TRBJ1-5	TRBD1	many	TRBV28	TGTGCCAGCAGTGCATTCGGGACAGGGGATCGCAATCAGCCCCAGCATTTT	CASSAFGTGDRNQPQHF
TRBJ2-1	.	many	TRBV2	TGTGCCAGCAAACAGGGGAGGGTCAATGAGCAGTTCTTC	CASKQGRVNEQFF
TRBJ2-2	TRBD2	many	TRBV6-1	TGTGCCAGCAGTGCCCGCCCGGGACTAGCGGGAACCGGGGAGCTGTTTTTT	CASSARPGLAGTGELFF
TRBJ2-5	TRBD2	.	TRBV6-5	TGTGCCAGCAGTTACTTTACTAGCGGGAACCAAGAGACCCAGTACTTC	CASSYFTSGNQETQYF
TRBJ1-5	.	many	TRBV11-2	TGTGCCAGCAGCTTAGTTCTGGGTAGCAATCAGCCCCAGCATTTT	CASSLVLGSNQPQHF
TRBJ1-6	.	.	TRBV27	TGTGCCAGCAGGCTTTTAGTAATGGGGTGGGACTCACCCCTCCACTTT	CASRLLVMGWDSPLHF
TRBJ2-5	.	many	TRBV6-1	TGTGCCAGCACAGCGCAGACTCAAGAGACCCAGTACTTC	CASTAQTQETQYF
TRBJ1-2	.	many	TRBV12-3/TRBV12-4	TGTGCCAGCAGCCAGAGAAACTATGGCTACACCTTC	CASSQRNYGYTF
TRBJ2-1	.	many	TRBV12-3/TRBV12-4	TGTGCCAGCAGTTTATACGGGACGGATGAGCAGTTCTTC	CASSLYGTDEQFF
TRBJ1-2	TRBD1	many	TRBV12-3/TRBV12-4	TGTGCCAGCGGGAGTCCCGGGACAGGTGGCTACACCTTC	CASGSPGTGGYTF
TRBJ2-7	TRBD1	many	TRBV6-2/TRBV6-3	TGTGCCAGCAGTCTCGACAGGGGGCTCTACGAGCAGTACTTC	CASSLDRGLYEQYF
TRBJ2-7	.	.	TRBV28	TGTGCCAGCAGCTTTCAGGGTTTTGGATACGACGAGCAGTACTTC	CASSFQGFGYDEQYF
TRBJ1-1	TRBD1	many	TRBV10-3	TGTGCCATCAAGGAGGGACAGGGGGAGGGGACTGAAGCTTTCTTT	CAIKEGQGEGTEAFF
TRBJ1-5	TRBD1	many	TRBV6-5	TGTGCCAGCAGTTCAACTTCGACAGGGGCGACAAATCAGCCCCAGCATTTT	CASSSTSTGATNQPQHF
TRBJ2-2	TRBD1	many	TRBV6-2/TRBV6-3	TGTGCCAGCAGGAGGGGGGACAGGGAAGGGGAGCTGTTTTTT	CASRRGDREGELFF
TRBJ1-2	.	many	TRBV5-1	TGCGCCAGCAGCCAGACCCGGACAGCTTTTACGGGATATGGCTACACCTTC	CASSQTRTAFTGYGYTF
TRBJ2-6	.	many	TRBV19	TGTGCCAGTAGTATCAGCCGGGGGCCTGGGGCCAACGTCCTGACTTTC	CASSISRGPGANVLTF
TRBJ2-5	.	.	TRBV7-9	TGTGCCAGCAGCTTTGGCGGGGTCAGGGGAGAGACCCAGTACTTC	CASSFGGVRGETQYF